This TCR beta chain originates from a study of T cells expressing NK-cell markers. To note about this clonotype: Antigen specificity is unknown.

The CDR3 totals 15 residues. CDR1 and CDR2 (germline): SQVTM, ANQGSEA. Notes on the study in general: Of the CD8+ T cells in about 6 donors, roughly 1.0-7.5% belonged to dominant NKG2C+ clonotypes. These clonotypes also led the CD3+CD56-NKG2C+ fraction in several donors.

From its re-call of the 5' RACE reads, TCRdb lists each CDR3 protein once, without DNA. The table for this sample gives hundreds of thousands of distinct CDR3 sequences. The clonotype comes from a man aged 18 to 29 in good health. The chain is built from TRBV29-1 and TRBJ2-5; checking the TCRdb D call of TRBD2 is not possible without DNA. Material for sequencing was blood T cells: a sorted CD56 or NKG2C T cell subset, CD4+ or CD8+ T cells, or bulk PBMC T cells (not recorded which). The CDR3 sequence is CSVEELGGLGETQYF.